What follows is one T cell receptor (beta chain) and its context. What it recognizes is unknown. Using its own MiXCR run on the 5' RACE reads, TCRdb lists one record per CDR3 protein. The sample yields roughly 220,000 distinct CDR3 sequences, 9.5% to 10% seen once. The CDR3 loop spans 12 amino acids. V dropped 6 bases and J dropped 5 bases, with 9 bases sitting between them. The sample is drawn from a study of T-cell memory formation after mild COVID-19. Study-wide findings and caveats: For second-wave clones that peaked at day 37, SARS-CoV-2 specificity went unverified. CD4+ bias marked clones expanding day 15 to 37, unlike balanced contracting clones.

The receptor was derived from a man between 18 and 29 years old who had mild COVID-19 (a few samples of this study predate the infection). Cell type and time point are not known. The chain carries TRBV12-3 or TRBV12-4 and TRBJ2-3, with D perhaps matching TRBD2 (6 bases). Sequencing used PBMCs or a T cell subset sorted from them (not recorded which). The CDR3, as DNA: TGTGCCAGCAGGAGGGAGGTAGATACGCAGTATTTT. As protein: CASRREVDTQYF.